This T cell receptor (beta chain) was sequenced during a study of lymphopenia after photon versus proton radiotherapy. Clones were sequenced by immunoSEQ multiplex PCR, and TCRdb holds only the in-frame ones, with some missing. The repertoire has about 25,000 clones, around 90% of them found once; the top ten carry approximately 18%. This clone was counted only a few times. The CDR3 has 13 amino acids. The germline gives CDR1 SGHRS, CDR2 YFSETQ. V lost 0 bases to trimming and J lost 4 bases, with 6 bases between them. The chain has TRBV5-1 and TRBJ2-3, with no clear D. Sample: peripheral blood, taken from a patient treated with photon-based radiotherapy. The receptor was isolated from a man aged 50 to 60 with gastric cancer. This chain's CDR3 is CASSLGGADTQYF. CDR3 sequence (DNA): TGCGCCAGCAGCTTGGGAGGTGCAGATACGCAGTATTTT.